This paragraph reports one TCR beta chain. The antigen is undetermined. Using immunoSEQ multiplex PCR, the repertoire was profiled, and TCRdb retains in-frame clones only, with some absent. Of approximately 1.1 million clones detected, 70% to 80% appear once; the ten largest clones hold under 0.6%. This CDR3 comprises 16 residues. With V trimmed by 3 bases and J by 6 bases, 14 bases remained unmatched. Germline V lookup: CDR1 SGDLS, CDR2 YYNGEE. These data are taken from a study of shared clonotypes between healthy human individuals. Study-wide points: Clonotype sharing among donors was thought likely to change with sequencing depth. Lower generation probabilities were found for non-shared clonotypes than for those shared by all four donors.

The sample was memory CD4+ T cells from PBMCs. As to subset: CD45RA-negative fraction. The TCR sequence derives from a man aged 18 to 35 in good health. Some clones in this sample may be carry-over from other donors' samples. The V gene is TRBV9, the J gene TRBJ2-7; 8 nucleotides agree with TRBD2. CDR3: CASSAPPPGGPGEQYF. CDR3 DNA sequence: TGTGCCAGCAGCGCTCCCCCGCCGGGAGGGCCAGGCGAGCAGTACTTC.